This TCR beta chain was recorded in a study of T cell responses to AZD1222 COVID-19 vaccine. Some clones are missing from TCRdb's copy, which holds only in-frame ones; the method was immunoSEQ multiplex PCR. The listing records over 130,000 clones. A note on this clone: Its matching antigen is unknown.

The study's findings and limits: Spike-specific TCR breadth rose after two AZD1222 doses, and depth rose as well. Donors were mostly white British, more females; clonal diversity possibly underestimated. Nearly half of spike-specific TCRs reportedly go after variant regions that carry no mutations.

This CDR3 contains 15 residues. The V end lost 0 bases, the J end lost 4 bases, and 11 bases lay between the germline ends. The germline gives CDR1 SGDLS, CDR2 YYNGEE. The origin of this receptor is an adult in good health. The sequenced material came from peripheral blood. The V gene is TRBV9, the J gene TRBJ1-5, with D maybe TRBD1 (5 bases). This chain's CDR3 is CASSVGGTANQPQHF. CDR3 sequence (DNA): TGTGCCAGCAGCGTAGGCGGGACGGCAAATCAGCCCCAGCATTTT.